Given below is one TCR beta chain in context. Original analysis: Researchers report that nucleated cell counts were estimated from reference gene primer amplification. The assay was immunoSEQ multiplex PCR, and TCRdb's table has in-frame clones only and misses some. V, J and clone size were drawn from that table, and D and trimming were deduced from the DNA. The table lists about 160,000 clones, just over 90% of them singletons, with less than 2.5% in the top ten. The data belong to a study of blood T cell repertoires in COVID-19. In the study overall: Sites across the United States, Italy and Spain contributed samples from acute and convalescent COVID-19. PBMCs, B-cell-depleted T cells, or T cells were the source of the cDNA or gDNA that made up the material.

This CDR3 has 15 residues. Trimming cost V 9 bases and J 0 bases, with 15 bases left between them. Germline CDR1 is SNHLY and CDR2 is FYNNEI. The TCR was taken from a man aged 18-30 years with acute or convalescent COVID-19. Sequencing used peripheral blood. The chain joins TRBV2 to TRBJ1-3, with a possible D match to TRBD1 (6 bases). The CDR3, as DNA: TGTGCCAGTCGAGGGGGGGCCTACTCTGGAAACACCATATATTTT. Translation: CASRGGAYSGNTIYF.